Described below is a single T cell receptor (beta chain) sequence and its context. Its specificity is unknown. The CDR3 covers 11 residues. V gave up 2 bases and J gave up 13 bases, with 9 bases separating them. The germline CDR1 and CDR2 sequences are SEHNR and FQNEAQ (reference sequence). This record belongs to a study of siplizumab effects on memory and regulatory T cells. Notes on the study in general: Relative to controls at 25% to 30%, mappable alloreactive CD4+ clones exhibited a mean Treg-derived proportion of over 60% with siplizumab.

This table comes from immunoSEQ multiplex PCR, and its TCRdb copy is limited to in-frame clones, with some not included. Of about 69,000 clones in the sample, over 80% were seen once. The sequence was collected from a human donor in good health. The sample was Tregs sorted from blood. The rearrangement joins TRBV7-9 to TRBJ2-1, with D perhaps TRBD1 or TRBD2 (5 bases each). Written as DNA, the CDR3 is TGTGCCAGCAGCTTATCCGGGGCTCAGTTCTTC. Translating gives CASSLSGAQFF. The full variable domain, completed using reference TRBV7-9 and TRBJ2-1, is DTGVSQNPRHKITKRGQNVTFRCDPISEHNRLYWYRQTLGQGPEFLTYFQNEAQLEKSRLLSDRFSAERPKGSFSTLEIQRTEQGDSAMYLCASSLSGAQFFGPGTRLTVL.